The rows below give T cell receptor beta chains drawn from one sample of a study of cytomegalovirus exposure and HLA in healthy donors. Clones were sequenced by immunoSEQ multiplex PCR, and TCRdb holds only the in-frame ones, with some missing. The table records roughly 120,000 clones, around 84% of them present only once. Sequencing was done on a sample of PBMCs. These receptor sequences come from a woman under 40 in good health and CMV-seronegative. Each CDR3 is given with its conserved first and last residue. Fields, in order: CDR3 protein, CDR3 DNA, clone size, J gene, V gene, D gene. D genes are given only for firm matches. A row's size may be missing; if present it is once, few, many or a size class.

CDR3aa: CASSELLSPEQYF; CDR3nt: TGTGCCAGCAGCGAACTTTTATCGCCGGAGCAGTACTTC; abundance: NA; j_gene: TRBJ2-7; v_gene: TRBV11-3; d_gene: NA
CDR3aa: CASSLIQGPLYGYTF; CDR3nt: TGTGCCAGCAGCTTAATCCAGGGGCCCCTCTATGGCTACACCTTC; abundance: NA; j_gene: TRBJ1-2; v_gene: TRBV7-8; d_gene: NA
CDR3aa: CASSPGQSDTQYF; CDR3nt: TGTGCCAGCTCACCGGGCCAGTCAGATACGCAGTATTTT; abundance: NA; j_gene: TRBJ2-3; v_gene: TRBV18; d_gene: NA
CDR3aa: CASSLTGANNEQFF; CDR3nt: TGTGCCAGCAGCTTAACAGGGGCCAACAATGAGCAGTTCTTC; abundance: NA; j_gene: TRBJ2-1; v_gene: TRBV7-3; d_gene: NA
CDR3aa: CASSPAGSGGPKTGELFF; CDR3nt: TGCGCCAGCAGCCCAGCGGGGTCGGGAGGGCCAAAGACCGGGGAGCTGTTTTTT; abundance: NA; j_gene: TRBJ2-2; v_gene: TRBV5-1; d_gene: TRBD2
CDR3aa: CASSPRLQGTRSGANVLTF; CDR3nt: TGCGCCAGCAGCCCGCGCTTACAGGGTACTAGGTCTGGGGCCAACGTCCTGACTTTC; abundance: few; j_gene: TRBJ2-6; v_gene: TRBV4-3; d_gene: NA
CDR3aa: CASSQRRVNEKLFF; CDR3nt: TGCGCCAGCAGCCAGAGGCGAGTTAATGAAAAACTGTTTTTT; abundance: NA; j_gene: TRBJ1-4; v_gene: TRBV4-1; d_gene: NA
CDR3aa: CASSESLRIDGELFF; CDR3nt: TGTGCCAGCAGTGAATCTTTACGAATAGACGGGGAGCTGTTTTTT; abundance: NA; j_gene: TRBJ2-2; v_gene: TRBV25-1; d_gene: NA
CDR3aa: CASSLGQGDPYGYTF; CDR3nt: TGCGCCAGCAGCTTGGGACAGGGGGACCCCTATGGTTACACCTTC; abundance: NA; j_gene: TRBJ1-2; v_gene: TRBV5-1; d_gene: TRBD1
CDR3aa: CASSLRRGSETGLFF; CDR3nt: TGTGCCAGCAGCTTAAGGCGTGGTAGCGAGACGGGTCTGTTCTTC; abundance: NA; j_gene: TRBJ2-1; v_gene: TRBV7-2; d_gene: NA
CDR3aa: CASSSLSGDYGYTF; CDR3nt: TGTGCCAGCAGTTCCCTTTCGGGGGACTATGGCTACACCTTC; abundance: NA; j_gene: TRBJ1-2; v_gene: TRBV27; d_gene: NA
CDR3aa: CASSVTGGPNEKLFF; CDR3nt: TGTGCCAGCAGTGTCACGGGGGGACCTAATGAAAAACTGTTTTTT; abundance: NA; j_gene: TRBJ1-4; v_gene: TRBV6-1; d_gene: NA
CDR3aa: CASSYGLKETQYF; CDR3nt: TGTGCCAGCAGTTACGGGCTTAAGGAGACCCAGTACTTC; abundance: NA; j_gene: TRBJ2-5; v_gene: TRBV6-6; d_gene: NA
CDR3aa: CASSEFDSPNEQFF; CDR3nt: TGTGCCAGCAGTGAATTCGACTCCCCTAATGAGCAGTTCTTC; abundance: NA; j_gene: TRBJ2-1; v_gene: TRBV6-1; d_gene: NA
CDR3aa: CASSLRDRNEKLFF; CDR3nt: TGTGCCAGCAGTCTCCGGGACAGGAATGAAAAACTGTTTTTT; abundance: NA; j_gene: TRBJ1-4; v_gene: TRBV28; d_gene: TRBD1
CDR3aa: CASSTTGGGEQFF; CDR3nt: TGCGCCAGCAGTACGACAGGGGGAGGTGAGCAGTTCTTC; abundance: NA; j_gene: TRBJ2-1; v_gene: TRBV10-2; d_gene: TRBD1
CDR3aa: CASSLDRVNTEAFF; CDR3nt: TGTGCCAGCAGCTTGGACAGGGTGAACACTGAAGCTTTCTTT; abundance: NA; j_gene: TRBJ1-1; v_gene: TRBV5-4; d_gene: NA
CDR3aa: CASSLLRGSNQPQHF; CDR3nt: TGTGCCAGCAGTTTGCTCCGGGGATCAAATCAGCCCCAGCATTTT; abundance: NA; j_gene: TRBJ1-5; v_gene: TRBV28; d_gene: NA
CDR3aa: CASSFGPDTQYF; CDR3nt: TGTGCCAGCAGTTTCGGTCCAGATACGCAGTATTTT; abundance: NA; j_gene: TRBJ2-3; v_gene: TRBV27; d_gene: NA
CDR3aa: CASSLVAGTNEKLFF; CDR3nt: TGTGCCAGCAGCTTAGTGGCAGGGACTAATGAAAAACTGTTTTTT; abundance: NA; j_gene: TRBJ1-4; v_gene: TRBV7-9; d_gene: NA
CDR3aa: CASSYPSTDTQYF; CDR3nt: TGTGCCAGCAGTTACCCATCCACAGATACGCAGTATTTT; abundance: NA; j_gene: TRBJ2-3; v_gene: TRBV6-6; d_gene: NA
CDR3aa: CASSWFRRGDMAQYF; CDR3nt: TGTGCCAGCAGCTGGTTTCGGCGGGGGGATATGGCCCAGTACTTC; abundance: NA; j_gene: TRBJ2-5; v_gene: TRBV7-9; d_gene: TRBD2
CDR3aa: CASSLGQGNPYEQYF; CDR3nt: TGCGCCAGCAGCTTAGGACAGGGAAACCCCTACGAGCAGTACTTC; abundance: NA; j_gene: TRBJ2-7; v_gene: TRBV5-1; d_gene: TRBD1
CDR3aa: CASPRTETSYEQYF; CDR3nt: TGTGCTAGTCCTCGGACAGAAACCTCCTACGAGCAGTACTTC; abundance: NA; j_gene: TRBJ2-7; v_gene: TRBV12-5; d_gene: NA
CDR3aa: CASSPGQGALDTEAFF; CDR3nt: TGTGCCAGCAGCCCGGGACAGGGGGCGTTGGACACTGAAGCTTTCTTT; abundance: few; j_gene: TRBJ1-1; v_gene: TRBV7-9; d_gene: TRBD1
CDR3aa: CASSLAGGSEKLFF; CDR3nt: TGTGCCAGCAGCTTAGCAGGGGGCAGTGAAAAACTGTTTTTT; abundance: NA; j_gene: TRBJ1-4; v_gene: TRBV7-9; d_gene: TRBD1
CDR3aa: CASSVALFQGADNEQFF; CDR3nt: TGTGCCAGCAGCGTAGCCCTTTTCCAGGGGGCCGACAATGAGCAGTTCTTC; abundance: NA; j_gene: TRBJ2-1; v_gene: TRBV9; d_gene: TRBD1
CDR3aa: CASSSLRDRSTDTQYF; CDR3nt: TGTGCCAGCAGCTCCCTTCGGGACAGGAGTACAGATACGCAGTATTTT; abundance: NA; j_gene: TRBJ2-3; v_gene: TRBV11-2; d_gene: TRBD1
CDR3aa: CAIRVAVTDTQYF; CDR3nt: TGTGCCATCAGGGTAGCGGTCACAGATACGCAGTATTTT; abundance: once; j_gene: TRBJ2-3; v_gene: TRBV10-3; d_gene: NA
CDR3aa: CASSQVRSGGYTF; CDR3nt: TGCGCCAGCAGCCAAGTCAGGTCCGGCGGCTACACCTTC; abundance: NA; j_gene: TRBJ1-2; v_gene: TRBV4-3; d_gene: NA
CDR3aa: CASSRNRGWNEQFF; CDR3nt: TGTGCCAGCAGCCGGAACAGGGGATGGAATGAGCAGTTCTTC; abundance: NA; j_gene: TRBJ2-1; v_gene: TRBV28; d_gene: TRBD1
CDR3aa: CATSRGLGVVTEAFF; CDR3nt: TGTGCCACCAGCAGAGGGCTAGGGGTGGTCACTGAAGCTTTCTTT; abundance: few; j_gene: TRBJ1-1; v_gene: TRBV15; d_gene: NA
CDR3aa: CASSLGLGYEQYF; CDR3nt: TGTGCCAGCAGCTTAGGACTAGGCTACGAGCAGTACTTC; abundance: NA; j_gene: TRBJ2-7; v_gene: TRBV7-8; d_gene: NA
CDR3aa: CASSSGQGIETQYF; CDR3nt: TGCGCCAGCAGCTCGGGACAGGGGATCGAGACCCAGTACTTC; abundance: NA; j_gene: TRBJ2-5; v_gene: TRBV5-1; d_gene: TRBD1
CDR3aa: CASSQDPSGSSYNEQFF; CDR3nt: TGCGCCAGCAGCCAAGATCCGAGCGGCAGCAGTTACAATGAGCAGTTCTTC; abundance: NA; j_gene: TRBJ2-1; v_gene: TRBV4-3; d_gene: NA
CDR3aa: CAIRRAGARDTEAFF; CDR3nt: TGTGCCATCAGGAGAGCAGGGGCTAGAGACACTGAAGCTTTCTTT; abundance: NA; j_gene: TRBJ1-1; v_gene: TRBV10-3; d_gene: NA
CDR3aa: CASSLVPEYQETQYF; CDR3nt: TGTGCCAGCAGCTTAGTCCCAGAATACCAAGAGACCCAGTACTTC; abundance: NA; j_gene: TRBJ2-5; v_gene: TRBV7-8; d_gene: NA
CDR3aa: CASSFDRGTQETQYF; CDR3nt: TGTGCCAGCAGCTTCGACAGGGGGACCCAAGAGACCCAGTACTTC; abundance: NA; j_gene: TRBJ2-5; v_gene: TRBV7-9; d_gene: TRBD1
CDR3aa: CASPTSGGNNEQFF; CDR3nt: TGCGCCAGCCCTACTAGCGGGGGGAACAATGAGCAGTTCTTC; abundance: once; j_gene: TRBJ2-1; v_gene: TRBV23-1; d_gene: TRBD2
CDR3aa: CASSQRDTRALNQPQHF; CDR3nt: TGCGCCAGCAGCCAAAGGGACACGCGGGCCCTTAATCAGCCCCAGCATTTT; abundance: NA; j_gene: TRBJ1-5; v_gene: TRBV4-1; d_gene: NA
CDR3aa: CASSQVYTDTQYF; CDR3nt: TGCGCCAGCAGCCAAGTTTACACAGATACGCAGTATTTT; abundance: NA; j_gene: TRBJ2-3; v_gene: TRBV4-1; d_gene: NA
CDR3aa: CAWSPGTANTEAFF; CDR3nt: TGTGCCTGGAGTCCAGGGACAGCCAACACTGAAGCTTTCTTT; abundance: NA; j_gene: TRBJ1-1; v_gene: TRBV30; d_gene: TRBD1
CDR3aa: CASSEYTDTQYF; CDR3nt: TGTGCCAGCAGCGAATACACAGATACGCAGTATTTT; abundance: once; j_gene: TRBJ2-3; v_gene: TRBV9; d_gene: NA
CDR3aa: CASRAGGWETQYF; CDR3nt: TGTGCCAGCAGGGCGGGGGGATGGGAGACCCAGTACTTC; abundance: NA; j_gene: TRBJ2-5; v_gene: TRBV27; d_gene: TRBD2